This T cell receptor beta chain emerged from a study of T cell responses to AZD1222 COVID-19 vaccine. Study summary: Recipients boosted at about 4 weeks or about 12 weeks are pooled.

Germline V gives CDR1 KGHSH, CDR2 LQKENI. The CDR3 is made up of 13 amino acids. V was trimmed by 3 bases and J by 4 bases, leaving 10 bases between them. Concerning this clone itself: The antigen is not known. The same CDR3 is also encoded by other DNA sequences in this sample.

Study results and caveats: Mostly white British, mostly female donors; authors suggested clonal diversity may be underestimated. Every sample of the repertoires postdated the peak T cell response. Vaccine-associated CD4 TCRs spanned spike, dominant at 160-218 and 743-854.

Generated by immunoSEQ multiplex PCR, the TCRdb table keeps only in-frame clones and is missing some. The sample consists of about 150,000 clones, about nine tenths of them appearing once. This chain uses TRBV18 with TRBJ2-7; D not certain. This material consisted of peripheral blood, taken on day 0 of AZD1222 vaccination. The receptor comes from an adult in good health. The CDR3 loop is CASSPSRSYEQYF. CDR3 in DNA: TGTGCCAGCTCACCTTCTAGATCTTACGAGCAGTACTTC.